Shown below are 25 T cell receptor beta chains from a single sample sequenced in a study of shared clonotypes between healthy human individuals. Selected positively for CCR7 and CD45RO-negative, naive CD8 cells excluded terminally differentiated effector memory CD45RA+ cells. Some clones are missing from TCRdb's copy, which holds only in-frame ones; the method was immunoSEQ multiplex PCR. Among about 2 million clones, around 96% were seen once, and the ten largest hold 1.2%. Material for sequencing was naive CD8+ T cells sorted from blood. Receptors originate from a young man in good health.

V gene TRBV5-4 combines with J gene TRBJ2-2; D is perhaps TRBD1 or TRBD2 (6 bases each). Trimming removed 1 base at V and 5 bases at J, with 12 bases between. CDR1 is SGHNT and CDR2 is YYREEE in the germline V gene (reference sequence). The CDR3 runs to 15 residues. This chain's CDR3 is CASSLPGEDTGELFF. The CDR3, as DNA: TGTGCCAGCAGCTTGCCAGGGGAGGATACCGGGGAGCTGTTTTTT.

The sample holds a few counts of this clone. The chain couples TRBV2 to TRBJ2-1; 8 nucleotides line up with TRBD1. Germline values: CDR1 SNHLY, CDR2 FYNNEI. J was trimmed by 7 bases and V by 7 bases; bases with no gene match: 9. This CDR3 region has 14 residues. This CDR3 reads CASIGQGAGNEQFF. The CDR3 DNA is TGTGCCAGCATAGGGCAGGGGGCTGGAAATGAGCAGTTCTTC. Filled out from reference TRBV2 and TRBJ2-1, the complete variable domain reads EPEVTQTPSHQVTQMGQEVILRCVPISNHLYFYWYRQILGQKVEFLVSFYNNEISEKSEIFDDQFSVERPDGSNFTLKIRSTKLEDSAMYFCASIGQGAGNEQFFGPGTRLTVL.

V usage is TRBV4-1 and J usage is TRBJ2-7; 9 bases are a match to TRBD1. The germline CDR1 and CDR2 sequences are MGHRA and YSYEKL. CDR3 length: 16 amino acids. Trimming removed 4 bases from V and 1 base from J; junction bases left unmatched: 8. DNA for the CDR3: TGCGCCAGCAGCCCAGCCGGGACAGGGACATCCTACGAGCAGTACTTC. It yields the protein CASSPAGTGTSYEQYF.

V is TRBV1 and J is TRBJ2-4; TRBD2, the table's D call, was not compared with the DNA. TRBV1 is a known pseudogene. The length of the CDR3 is 13 residues. The CDR3 loop is CTSSPGGADIQYF. DNA for the CDR3: TGCACCAGCAGCCCCGGGGGGGCTGACATTCAGTACTTC.

This clone was counted once. The chain couples TRBV27 to TRBJ2-3, with 11 bases fitting TRBD2. Unmatched junction bases numbered 6, after V lost 4 bases and J lost 3 bases. The CDR3 length is 16 residues. CDR1 is MNHEY and CDR2 is SMNVEV in the germline V gene (reference sequence). CDR3 in amino acids: CASSSRLAGLTDTQYF. The CDR3 region has the DNA TGTGCCAGCAGTTCAAGACTAGCGGGGTTGACAGATACGCAGTATTTT.

About this clone: The identical CDR3 is also encoded by other nucleotide sequences in the sample. This chain joins TRBV9 and TRBJ2-5; possible D gene TRBD2, 5 bases. CDR1 is SGDLS, CDR2 YYNGEE, per germline. Trimming stripped 0 bases from V and 0 bases from J, with 9 bases between. The CDR3 is made up of 15 amino acids. The CDR3 reads CASSVGGSYQETQYF. DNA of the CDR3: TGTGCCAGCAGCGTAGGTGGGAGTTACCAAGAGACCCAGTACTTC.

V and J are TRBV19 and TRBJ2-3; TRBD2 is a possible D gene (6 bases). The germline CDR1 and CDR2 sequences are LNHDA and SQIVND (reference sequence). The CDR3 spans 15 residues. The V end lost 5 bases, the J end lost 4 bases, and 16 bases lay between the germline ends. The chain's CDR3 is CASSSSLAYPDTQYF. For the CDR3, the DNA is TGTGCCAGTAGTTCTTCACTAGCCTACCCAGATACGCAGTATTTT.

The chain couples TRBV15 to TRBJ2-6; 13 bases fit TRBD2. With V trimmed by 3 bases and J by 1 base, 15 bases remained unmatched. The CDR3 covers 22 residues. Germline CDR1 is LNHNV and CDR2 is YYDKDF (reference sequence). The CDR3 DNA follows: TGTGCCACCAGCAGCCCCGGACTAGCGGGAGCGCTACGAGGGTCTGGGGCCAACGTCCTGACTTTC. Protein sequence: CATSSPGLAGALRGSGANVLTF.

This rearrangement joins TRBV13 to TRBJ1-1; no clear D gene. This CDR3 has 12 residues. Per the germline V gene, CDR1 is PRHDT and CDR2 is FYEKMQ (reference sequence). Trimming removed 1 base from V and 11 bases from J, with 11 bases in between. The CDR3 is CASSLEREEAFF. The CDR3, as DNA: TGTGCCAGCAGCTTAGAGAGGGAGGAGGCTTTCTTT.

This clone appeared once. J is TRBJ2-7 and V is TRBV7-3; no clear D gene. Trimming stripped 6 bases from V and 2 bases from J, with 11 bases between. CDR3 size: 13 residues. Germline CDR1 is SGHTA and CDR2 is FQGTGA. CDR3: CASSHDGAYEQYF. In DNA form, the CDR3 reads TGTGCCAGCAGTCATGACGGAGCCTACGAGCAGTACTTC.

The J gene is TRBJ2-7, the V gene TRBV29-1, with TRBD1 identical over 7 bases. CDR1 is SQVTM, CDR2 ANQGSEA, per germline. J lost 5 bases, V lost 6 bases, and 4 bases had no gene match. The CDR3 runs to 11 residues. CDR3 nucleotide sequence: TGCAGCGTCTGGGACAGCGACGAGCAGTACTTC. This sequence encodes CSVWDSDEQYF.

This clone appeared a single time. The V call is TRBV30, the J call TRBJ2-1; TRBD2 agrees at 8 bases. The CDR3 spans 14 residues. Germline CDR1 GTSNPN, CDR2 SVGIG (reference sequence). Trimming cost V 4 bases and J 4 bases; bases outside gene matches: 6. DNA of the CDR3: TGTGCCTGGATATTTTCTAGCGGGTACAATGAGCAGTTCTTC. This translates into CAWIFSSGYNEQFF.

This clone has a handful of counts. The same CDR3 is also encoded by other DNA sequences in this sample. This chain joins TRBV9 and TRBJ1-1; D might be TRBD1 (5 bases). The CDR3 loop spans 13 amino acids. Germline values: CDR1 SGDLS, CDR2 YYNGEE. Trimming took 3 bases from V and 4 from J, leaving 10 bases between them. DNA for the CDR3: TGTGCCAGCAGCGCCGGGGGGACCACTGAAGCTTTCTTT. As protein: CASSAGGTTEAFF. The complete variable domain, with remaining parts taken from reference TRBV9 and TRBJ1-1, reads DSGVTQTPKHLITATGQRVTLRCSPRSGDLSVYWYQQSLDQGLQFLIQYYNGEERAKGNILERFSAQQFPDLHSELNLSSLELGDSALYFCASSAGGTTEAFFGQGTRLTVV.

The genes are TRBV11-2 and TRBJ1-3; D might be TRBD1 (6 bases). The CDR3 is 16 residues long. From germline, CDR1 is SGHAT and CDR2 FQNNGV. V was trimmed by 1 base and J by 4 bases, leaving 14 bases between them. CDR3 loop: CASSLASEGVGNTIYF. CDR3 nucleotides: TGTGCCAGCAGCTTAGCGTCGGAGGGGGTAGGAAACACCATATATTTT.

The rearrangement links TRBV6-1 to TRBJ2-3, with 10 bases that match TRBD2. The ends lost 2 bases at V and 0 bases at J; junction bases unmatched: 2. Looked up from germline, CDR1 is MNHNS and CDR2 is SASEGT. The CDR3 is 16 amino acids. Written as DNA, the CDR3 is TGTGCCAGCAGTGAAAGGACTAGCGGTAGCACAGATACGCAGTATTTT. This encodes CASSERTSGSTDTQYF.

This clone was seen a handful of times. This chain uses TRBV28 with TRBJ1-6; tentative D call: TRBD1 (5 bases). The CDR3 is made up of 18 amino acids. V lost 3 bases and J lost 5, with 20 bases in between. Germline assignment: CDR1 MDHEN and CDR2 SYDVKM. The DNA of the CDR3 is TGTGCCAGCAGTTTTCGAGGGGTCCCGGCTCCCAATAATTCACCCCTCCACTTT. Amino acids: CASSFRGVPAPNNSPLHF.

This chain uses TRBV5-1 with TRBJ2-1; 9 bases fit TRBD1. The CDR3 is 16 residues long. The V segment lost 4 bases and the J segment 8 bases; nucleotides outside the gene matches: 13. The V gene's germline CDR1 is SGHRS and CDR2 YFSETQ. CDR3 sequence reads: CASSPSTGTGFDEQFF. The CDR3 bases are TGCGCCAGCAGCCCCTCGACCGGGACAGGGTTCGATGAGCAGTTCTTC.

The chain recombines TRBV28 with TRBJ1-4; D is ambiguous. Germline V gene sequence: CDR1 MDHEN, CDR2 SYDVKM. V lost 4 bases, J lost 3 bases, and 18 bases lay in between. The CDR3 totals 17 residues. CDR3 sequence (DNA): TGTGCCAGCAGTTACCAGGCGATTGTGAGTCCTAATGAAAAACTGTTTTTT. This gives the protein CASSYQAIVSPNEKLFF.

This chain joins TRBV10-1 and TRBJ1-5; tentatively, D is TRBD1 (6 bases). Germline CDR1 WNHNN, CDR2 SYGVQD (reference sequence). The CDR3 spans 17 residues. Trimming removed 10 bases at V and 3 bases at J, with 25 bases between. The CDR3, as DNA: TGCGCCACCCGCTTGGACAGATTCACATATCTCAATCAGCCCCAGCATTTT. Translated, it gives CATRLDRFTYLNQPQHF.

CDR3 coding DNA: TGTGCCAGCAGCTTGGCCTTACCGGACAGGTTCGATAATTCACCCCTCCACTTT. Translation gives CASSLALPDRFDNSPLHF. The chain recombines TRBV5-6 with TRBJ1-6; 7 nucleotides match TRBD1. Germline CDR1 reads SGHDT; CDR2 reads YYEEEE. CDR3 length equals 18 residues. Trimming cost V 0 bases and J 5 bases; bases outside gene matches: 11.

This rearrangement joins TRBV6-1 to TRBJ1-4; 7 bases match TRBD1. V was pared by 4 bases and J by 8 bases, with 7 bases of the junction left unmatched. The CDR3 length is 14 residues. In germline, CDR1 is MNHNS, CDR2 SASEGT. As DNA, the CDR3 is TGTGCCAGCAGTGGAGGGGGCCGGTGGGAAAAACTGTTTTTT. This sequence encodes CASSGGGRWEKLFF.

The CDR3 DNA follows: TGTGCCATCAGTGAGTCCGGTCCCACAGATACGCAGTATTTT. Translating it yields CAISESGPTDTQYF. This chain links TRBV10-3 with TRBJ2-3; D not resolved. CDR3 length: 14 residues. Germline V gene data show CDR1 as ENHRY and CDR2 as SYGVKD. Trimming stripped 0 bases from V and 2 bases from J, with 6 bases between.

The gene calls are TRBV7-9 and TRBJ2-7; tentatively, D is TRBD1 (5 bases). This CDR3 spans 14 amino acids. V was pared by 5 bases and J by 4 bases, with 15 bases between. Germline loops: CDR1 SEHNR, CDR2 FQNEAQ (reference sequence). CDR3 DNA: TGTGCCAGCAGCCAGGGTGAAGGAGATTACGAGCAGTACTTC. This sequence encodes CASSQGEGDYEQYF.

The chain combines TRBV15 with TRBJ2-7, with 10 bases that match TRBD2. Trimming cost V 5 bases and J 2 bases; bases outside gene matches: 12. Germline V lookup: CDR1 LNHNV, CDR2 YYDKDF (reference sequence). The CDR3 loop spans 17 amino acids. This CDR3 is CATSPRGLAEIPYEQYF. CDR3 in DNA: TGTGCCACCAGCCCCAGAGGACTAGCGGAAATACCCTACGAGCAGTACTTC.

This sequence joins TRBV10-2 and TRBJ2-7; D is uncertain. Per germline, CDR1 WSHSY and CDR2 SAAADI. CDR3 length: 15 amino acids. Trimming removed 3 bases from V and 3 bases from J, with 15 bases in between. CDR3 residues: CASSEGGVYFYEQYF. The CDR3 DNA reads as TGCGCCAGCAGTGAAGGTGGAGTATACTTCTACGAGCAGTACTTC.